A selection of T cell receptor beta chains follows, all from one sample in a study of CD8 T cells in ankylosing spondylitis. TCRdb analysed the 5' RACE reads with MiXCR anew, one entry per CDR3 protein. The data hold 250,000 to 350,000 distinct CDR3 sequences, with under 8.5% observed a single time. The sample taken for sequencing was blood, either unsorted or a sorted T cell fraction (not recorded which). The source of these receptors is a male donor with ankylosing spondylitis. Both conserved end residues are part of each CDR3. The order of the fields is J gene, clone size, V gene, D gene, CDR3 DNA, CDR3 protein. The D gene is left open where the match is weak. For some rows the clone size is stated as once, few or many, or as a class when expanded; others skip it.

>TRBJ2-7|few|TRBV12-3/TRBV12-4|-
TGTGCCAGCAGTCCAGACAGTTTACGCTCCTACGAGCAGTACTTC
CASSPDSLRSYEQYF
>TRBJ2-1|-|TRBV20-1|-
TGCAGTGCTAGAGATTTTTGGAGATCGGGTGGCAATGAGCAGTTCTTC
CSARDFWRSGGNEQFF
>TRBJ2-3|many|TRBV15|TRBD2
TGTGCCACCTCCAGGACTAGCGGGAGTAAGACAGATACGCAGTATTTT
CATSRTSGSKTDTQYF
>TRBJ2-7|-|TRBV7-9|-
TGTGCCAGCAGCTTAGTCGGTTATTGGGGGCAGTACTTC
CASSLVGYWGQYF
>TRBJ2-1|-|TRBV25-1|-
TGTGCCAGCAGTCAGACGGATCGGAATGAGCAGTTCTTC
CASSQTDRNEQFF
>TRBJ2-7|-|TRBV27|-
TGTGCCAGCAGTTTTCAGGGCGCCGAGCAGTACTTC
CASSFQGAEQYF
>TRBJ2-7|few|TRBV5-1|TRBD2
TGCGCCAGCAGCGTGGGACTAGCGAACTACGAGCAGTACTTC
CASSVGLANYEQYF
>TRBJ2-7|once|TRBV5-1|TRBD2
TGCGCCAGCAGCTTGAGGCCTAGCGGGCCTCCCTACGAGCAGTACTTC
CASSLRPSGPPYEQYF
>TRBJ2-1|-|TRBV3-1|TRBD1
TGTGCCAGCAGCCCAGGACAGGCCGATTCCTATGAGCAGTTCTTC
CASSPGQADSYEQFF
>TRBJ1-5|-|TRBV12-3/TRBV12-4|-
TGTGCCAGCAGTTGGGGCCCCCAGGGGAGGGTCAATCAGCCCCAGCATTTT
CASSWGPQGRVNQPQHF
>TRBJ2-2|few|TRBV7-3|-
TGTGCCAGCAGCCCGAAAACTACCGGGGAGCTGTTTTTT
CASSPKTTGELFF
>TRBJ1-5|few|TRBV25-1|-
TGTGCCAGCGGAAGAACCGGGAGCAATCAGCCCCAGCATTTT
CASGRTGSNQPQHF
>TRBJ2-1|-|TRBV14|-
TGTGCCAGCAGCCGTGGGGGGTGGAATATGAGCTACAATGAGCAGTTCTTC
CASSRGGWNMSYNEQFF
>TRBJ2-1|few|TRBV9|TRBD2
TGTGCCAGCAGTCGGGAGGGGACTAGCGGGAGACCGGCTTACAATGAGCAGTTCTTC
CASSREGTSGRPAYNEQFF
>TRBJ2-1|-|TRBV20-1|TRBD2
TGCAGTGCTAGTGGACTAGCCACCAAGTACAATGAGCAGTTCTTC
CSASGLATKYNEQFF
>TRBJ1-5|-|TRBV7-8|-
TGTGCCAGCAGCTCATCCGCGGGCCTTCGACTCAGACGCCCGCCCCAGCATTTT
CASSSSAGLRLRRPPQHF
>TRBJ2-7|few|TRBV20-1|-
TGCAGTGCTAGAGATCTCCATCCCACTCTAAGCTCCTACGAGCAGTACTTC
CSARDLHPTLSSYEQYF
>TRBJ1-2|few|TRBV20-1|TRBD1
TGCAGTGCTAGATCCGGGACAGGGTATGGCTACACCTTC
CSARSGTGYGYTF
>TRBJ2-3|few|TRBV5-1|TRBD2
TGCGCCAGCAGCTTATCCGGGAGGGATACGCAGTATTTT
CASSLSGRDTQYF
>TRBJ2-7|-|TRBV7-2|-
TGTGCCAGCAGCTTAGTCTACGGCTACGAGCAGTACTTC
CASSLVYGYEQYF
>TRBJ2-3|few|TRBV14|TRBD2
TGTGCCAGCAGCCAAGAACTAGCGGGACCAGATACGCAGTATTTT
CASSQELAGPDTQYF
>TRBJ1-4|many|TRBV20-1|-
TGCAGTGCTGAGGGGGGGGGTGATGAAAAACTGTTTTTT
CSAEGGGDEKLFF
>TRBJ2-7|few|TRBV7-9|-
TGTGCCAGCAGGTCTTGGGGGGGCGGCAACGAGCAGTACTTC
CASRSWGGGNEQYF
>TRBJ2-1|few|TRBV11-3|-
TGTGCCAGCAGCCCGGGCTTCACCTACAATGAGCAGTTCTTC
CASSPGFTYNEQFF
>TRBJ2-7|-|TRBV29-1|TRBD2
TGCAGCGTAGCGGGAGGGCTTCGTGAGCAGTACTTC
CSVAGGLREQYF
>TRBJ1-4|-|TRBV2|TRBD1
TGTGCCAGCACCGGGACAGACGAAAAACTGTTTTTT
CASTGTDEKLFF
>TRBJ1-2|-|TRBV29-1|-
TGCAGCGTTGGAGGGATCGATGGCTACACCTTC
CSVGGIDGYTF
>TRBJ1-1|-|TRBV29-1|-
TGCAGCGTGGGGTCAGCGCTGACTGGCTTCTTT
CSVGSALTGFF
>TRBJ1-1|few|TRBV21-1|-
TGTGCCAGCAGCAGACACTTCCGGGACAGGGTTCCTGAAGCTTTCTTT
CASSRHFRDRVPEAFF
>TRBJ2-5|few|TRBV5-1|-
TGCGCCAGCAGCTTGGGGGGGAGAGGAGGAGGAGAGACCCAGTACTTC
CASSLGGRGGGETQYF
>TRBJ2-7|-|TRBV5-4|TRBD2
TGTGCCAGCAGCCCCTCGACTAGCGGTCTAACCTACGAGCAGTACTTC
CASSPSTSGLTYEQYF
>TRBJ2-1|-|TRBV20-1|-
TGCAGTGCTAGAATCGTCAGGTATGAGCAGTTCTTC
CSARIVRYEQFF
>TRBJ2-1|many|TRBV6-1|TRBD2
TGTGCCAGCAGGCAACTAGCGGAGAACAATGAGCAGTTCTTC
CASRQLAENNEQFF
>TRBJ2-7|many|TRBV6-2/TRBV6-3|TRBD2
TGTGCCAGCGGACTAGACTCCTACGAGCAGTACTTC
CASGLDSYEQYF
>TRBJ2-7|-|TRBV20-1|-
TGCAGTGCTAGAGTGTTAGTCTCTGGACCTGAGCAGTACTTC
CSARVLVSGPEQYF
>TRBJ1-6|many|TRBV25-1|TRBD1
TGTGCCAGCACACGACAGGGGGCCAATTCACCCCTCCACTTT
CASTRQGANSPLHF
>TRBJ1-1|-|TRBV19|TRBD1
TGTGCCAGTAGTCTCAGGGGGGGAAGGAACACTGAAGCTTTCTTT
CASSLRGGRNTEAFF
>TRBJ2-7|-|TRBV20-1|-
TGCAGTGCTAGACCAGGCGGGTACGAGCAGTACTTC
CSARPGGYEQYF
>TRBJ1-1|few|TRBV29-1|TRBD1
TGCAGCGGGGGACAGCTGAACACTGAAGCTTTCTTT
CSGGQLNTEAFF
>TRBJ2-1|few|TRBV7-8|TRBD2
TGTGCCAGCAGTACTCTAGCGGGAAATAACAATGAGCAGTTCTTC
CASSTLAGNNNEQFF
>TRBJ1-1|many|TRBV12-3/TRBV12-4|-
TGTGCCAGCAGTCCCCAACAAAACACTGAAGCTTTCTTT
CASSPQQNTEAFF
>TRBJ2-1|-|TRBV7-3|TRBD2
TGTGCCAGCAGCCCGGGGGGGTATTATAGCAATGAGCAGTTCTTC
CASSPGGYYSNEQFF
>TRBJ2-2|few|TRBV11-1|-
TGTGCCAGCAGCTTAGGGCACGCCGGGGAGCTGTTTTTT
CASSLGHAGELFF
>TRBJ2-1|-|TRBV11-2|TRBD2
TGTGCCAGCAGCTTTCGGACTAGGAGCTCCTACAATGAGCAGTTCTTC
CASSFRTRSSYNEQFF
>TRBJ1-1|few|TRBV13|-
TGTGCCAGCACCCTAGTTATGGTGAGCACTGAAGCTTTCTTT
CASTLVMVSTEAFF
>TRBJ2-2|few|TRBV5-1|TRBD2
TGCGCCAGCAGCACGTTAATTGCCGGACTAGTAAGTCCCGGGGAGCTGTTTTTT
CASSTLIAGLVSPGELFF
>TRBJ2-1|-|TRBV6-1|-
TGTGCCAGCTCCCCACAGTCGGGGGTGGGCAATGAGCAGTTCTTC
CASSPQSGVGNEQFF
>TRBJ2-6|many|TRBV29-1|-
TGCAGCGTTGAAACGGGGTTCACTGGGGCCAACGTCCTGACTTTC
CSVETGFTGANVLTF